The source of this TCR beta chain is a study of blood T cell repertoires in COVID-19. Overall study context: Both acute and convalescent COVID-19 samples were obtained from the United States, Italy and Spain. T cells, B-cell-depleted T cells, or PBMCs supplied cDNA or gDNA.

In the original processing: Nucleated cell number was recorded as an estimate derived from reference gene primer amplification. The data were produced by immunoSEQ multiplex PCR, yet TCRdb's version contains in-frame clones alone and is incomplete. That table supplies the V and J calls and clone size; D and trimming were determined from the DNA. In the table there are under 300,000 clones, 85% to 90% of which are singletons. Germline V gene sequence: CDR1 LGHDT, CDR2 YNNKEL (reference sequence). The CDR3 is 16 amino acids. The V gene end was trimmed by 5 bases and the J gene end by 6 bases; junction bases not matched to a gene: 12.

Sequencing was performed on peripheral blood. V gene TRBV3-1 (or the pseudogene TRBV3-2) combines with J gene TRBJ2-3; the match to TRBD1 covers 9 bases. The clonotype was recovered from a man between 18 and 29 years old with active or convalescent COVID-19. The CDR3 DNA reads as TGTGCCAGCAGCTTTTCTGTGGGACAGGGCGCGGATACGCAGTATTTT. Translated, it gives CASSFSVGQGADTQYF.